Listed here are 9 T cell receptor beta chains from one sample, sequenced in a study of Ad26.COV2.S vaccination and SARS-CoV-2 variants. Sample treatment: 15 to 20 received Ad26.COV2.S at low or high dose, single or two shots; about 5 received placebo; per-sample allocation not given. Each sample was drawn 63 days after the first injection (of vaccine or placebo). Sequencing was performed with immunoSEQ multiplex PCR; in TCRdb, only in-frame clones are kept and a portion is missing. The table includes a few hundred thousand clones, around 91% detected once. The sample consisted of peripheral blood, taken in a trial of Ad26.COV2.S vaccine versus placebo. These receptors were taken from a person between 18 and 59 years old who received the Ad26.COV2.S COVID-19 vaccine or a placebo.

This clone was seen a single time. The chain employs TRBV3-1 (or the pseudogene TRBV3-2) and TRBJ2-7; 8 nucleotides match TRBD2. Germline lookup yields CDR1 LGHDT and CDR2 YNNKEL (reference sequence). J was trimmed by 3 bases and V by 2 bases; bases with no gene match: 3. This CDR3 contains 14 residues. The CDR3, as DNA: TGTGCCAGCAGCCAATCCGGGACTAGCTACGAGCAGTACTTC. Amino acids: CASSQSGTSYEQYF.

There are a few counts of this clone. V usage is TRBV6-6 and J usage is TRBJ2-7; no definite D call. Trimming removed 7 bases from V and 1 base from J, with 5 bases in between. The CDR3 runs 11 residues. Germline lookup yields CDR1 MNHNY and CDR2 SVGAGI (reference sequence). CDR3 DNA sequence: TGTGCCAGCATGCGTTCCTACGAGCAGTACTTC. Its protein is CASMRSYEQYF.

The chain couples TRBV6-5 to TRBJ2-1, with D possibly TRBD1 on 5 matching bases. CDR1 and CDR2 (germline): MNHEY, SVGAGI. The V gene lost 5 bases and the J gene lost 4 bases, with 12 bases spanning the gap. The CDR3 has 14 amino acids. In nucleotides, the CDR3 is TGTGCCAGCAGTCCGGACATAACTTACAATGAGCAGTTCTTC. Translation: CASSPDITYNEQFF.

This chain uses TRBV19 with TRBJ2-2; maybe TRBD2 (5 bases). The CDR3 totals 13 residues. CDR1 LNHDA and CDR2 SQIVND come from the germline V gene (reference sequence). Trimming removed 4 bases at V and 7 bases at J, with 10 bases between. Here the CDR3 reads CASSTDWSGELFF. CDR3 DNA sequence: TGTGCCAGTAGTACGGACTGGAGCGGGGAGCTGTTTTTT.

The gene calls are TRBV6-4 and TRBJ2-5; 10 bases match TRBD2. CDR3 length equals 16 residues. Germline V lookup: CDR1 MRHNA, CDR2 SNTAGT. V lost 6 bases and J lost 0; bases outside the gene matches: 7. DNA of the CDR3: TGTGCCAGCAGGAGATGGACTAGCGGTGACCAAGAGACCCAGTACTTC. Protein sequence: CASRRWTSGDQETQYF.

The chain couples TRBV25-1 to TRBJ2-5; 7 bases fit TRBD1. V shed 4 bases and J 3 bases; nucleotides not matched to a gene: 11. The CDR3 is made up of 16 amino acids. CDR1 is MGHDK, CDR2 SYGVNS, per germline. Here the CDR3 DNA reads TGTGCCAGCAGTGCCCGACCATCACAGGGGAAAGAGACCCAGTACTTC. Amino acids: CASSARPSQGKETQYF.

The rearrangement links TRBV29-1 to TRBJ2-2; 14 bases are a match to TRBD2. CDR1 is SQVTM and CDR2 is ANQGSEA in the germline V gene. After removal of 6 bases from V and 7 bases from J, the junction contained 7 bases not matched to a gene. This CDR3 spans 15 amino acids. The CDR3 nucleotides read TGCAGCGTGGGACTAGCGGGAGTTCAGGGCGGGGAGCTGTTTTTT. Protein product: CSVGLAGVQGGELFF.

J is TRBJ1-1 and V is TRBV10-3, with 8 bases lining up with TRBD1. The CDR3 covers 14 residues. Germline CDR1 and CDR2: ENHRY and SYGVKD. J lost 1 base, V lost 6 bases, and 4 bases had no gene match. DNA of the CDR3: TGTGCCATCAGGGCGGGACAGGCGAACACTGAAGCTTTCTTT. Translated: CAIRAGQANTEAFF.

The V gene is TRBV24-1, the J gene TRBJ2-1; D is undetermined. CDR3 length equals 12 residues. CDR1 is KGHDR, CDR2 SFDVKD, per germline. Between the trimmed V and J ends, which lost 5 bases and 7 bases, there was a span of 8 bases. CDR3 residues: CATSAPQNEQFF. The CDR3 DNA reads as TGTGCCACCAGTGCTCCGCAGAATGAGCAGTTCTTC.